The entry below gives a single TCR beta chain sequence along with its context. This specimen belongs to a study of T cell responses to AZD1222 COVID-19 vaccine. Libraries were prepared by immunoSEQ multiplex PCR; TCRdb keeps only in-frame clonotypes and omits some of them. This sample carries 95,000 to 110,000 clones, about 94% of them seen once, and the ten largest clones take around 4.7%. CDR3 size: 14 residues. The V segment lost 6 bases and the J segment 3 bases; nucleotides outside the gene matches: 4. Germline V gives CDR1 MDHEN, CDR2 SYDVKM. Sequencing used peripheral blood, obtained on day 0 of AZD1222 vaccination. The TCR was taken from an adult in good health. This rearrangement joins TRBV28 to TRBJ1-2, with 10 bases aligning to TRBD1. The CDR3 is CASREGTGDYGYTF. DNA of the CDR3: TGTGCCAGCAGAGAAGGGACAGGGGACTATGGCTACACCTTC.